This T cell receptor (beta chain) emerged from a study of blood T cell repertoires in COVID-19. Study at large: Some COVID-19 samples were acute and others convalescent; all came from the United States, Italy and Spain. Sample material is recorded as cDNA or gDNA derived from T cells, B-cell-depleted T cells, or PBMCs.

There are a few counts of this clone. Unmatched junction bases numbered 1, after V lost 3 bases and J lost 0 bases. This CDR3 has 15 residues. Germline assignment: CDR1 LNHNV and CDR2 YYDKDF (reference sequence). Per the original methods: Estimation of nucleated cell counts relied on the amplification of reference gene primers. Some clones are missing from TCRdb's copy, which holds only in-frame ones; the method was immunoSEQ multiplex PCR. V and J calls and clone size are copied from that table; D and trimming were computed from the DNA. The sample carries some 670,000 clones, just under 90% recorded once.

This clonotype was obtained from a woman aged 18 to 35 with acute or convalescent COVID-19. The chain recombines TRBV15 with TRBJ1-1; 10 nucleotides line up with TRBD1. The sequencing sample was made of peripheral blood. This CDR3 is CATSRGQGMNTEAFF. The CDR3 DNA is TGTGCCACCAGCAGGGGACAGGGGATGAACACTGAAGCTTTCTTT.